This TCR beta chain was sequenced during a study of PD-1 blockade in classical Hodgkin lymphoma. Profiling relied on immunoSEQ multiplex PCR, and the TCRdb table lists in-frame clones only, not all of them. The sample holds about 27,000 clones, around four fifths seen once. All trial patients relapsed after autologous stem cell transplantation. The trim removed 10 bases at V and 3 bases at J, leaving 5 bases unmatched. Looked up from germline, CDR1 is SGHTS and CDR2 is YDEGEE. The CDR3 loop spans 13 amino acids. The sample here was peripheral blood mononuclear cells (PBMCs), taken before the second cycle of nivolumab. The TCR comes from a human donor with classical Hodgkin lymphoma. The J gene is TRBJ2-1, the V gene TRBV5-8, with 9 bases fitting TRBD1. The CDR3 loop is CAAGQGIYNEQFF. CDR3 DNA: TGTGCCGCGGGACAGGGCATCTACAATGAGCAGTTCTTC.